Following are 17 T cell receptor beta chains from one sample sequenced in a study of post-analysis software for immune sequencing data (dated by TCRdb to between 2014 and 2016). Results and caveats for the whole study, not just this receptor: Significantly higher frequencies in patients than in controls were found for several TRBV segments, including TRBV5-6, TRBV5-1 and TRBV20-1.

The library was made by PCR. Sequencing was performed on an Illumina HiSeq 2500. Unique molecular identifiers were incorporated into TCR beta cDNA libraries to reduce PCR and sequencing biases. Starting from the raw public reads, TCRdb applied fastp trimming at Q25, assembled clones with MiXCR and retained in-frame beta chains. Every CDR3 protein is listed once, alongside the most common genes and DNA of its rows. The sample profile shows hundreds of thousands of distinct CDR3 sequences; approximately 60% of them were found once. Of the sample, roughly 12% falls within the top ten clones. These receptors lack a known antigen. Sequenced sample: blood. These receptors originate from a girl between 2 and 10 years old with multiple sclerosis.

With regard to this clonotype: A junction boundary mismatches the germline segment, possibly from a read error. This rearrangement joins TRBV11-2 to TRBJ2-1; 9 bases agree with TRBD1. The CDR3 contains 16 residues. CDR1 and CDR2 from the germline V gene are SGHAT and FQNNGV. CDR3 sequence: CASSPRDRGGNNEQFF. The DNA of the CDR3 is TGTGCTAGCAGCCCCCGAGACAGGGGGGGAAACAATGAGCAGTTCTTC.

The chain uses TRBV20-1 and TRBJ2-4; D gene uncertain. The CDR3 has 14 residues. Trimming pared 0 bases from V and 0 bases from J, leaving 6 bases between. The germline gives CDR1 DFQATT, CDR2 SNEGSKA (reference sequence). The CDR3 DNA sequence: TGCAGTGCTAGAGAGGTTCTAGCCAAAAACATTCAGTACTTC. It codes for CSAREVLAKNIQYF.

This clonotype was picked up a small number of times. The V call is TRBV7-2, the J call TRBJ2-1; 8 nucleotides line up with TRBD2. CDR3 length equals 13 residues. Germline values: CDR1 SGHTA, CDR2 FQGNSA. V dropped 9 bases and J dropped 5; count of bases not matched to a gene: 6. The CDR3: CASKRGGNNEQFF. In DNA form, the CDR3 reads TGTGCCAGTAAACGGGGGGGGAACAATGAGCAGTTCTTC.

The rearrangement joins TRBV28 to TRBJ2-2; no firm D call. Trimming took 3 bases from V and 5 from J, leaving 7 bases between them. This CDR3 has 13 residues. CDR1 and CDR2 (germline): MDHEN, SYDVKM. This chain's CDR3 is CASSFRKTGELFF. In DNA, the CDR3 is TGTGCCAGCAGTTTTAGGAAGACCGGGGAGCTGTTTTTT.

The gene calls are TRBV29-1 and TRBJ1-1; weak D call: TRBD1 (6 bases). V was pared by 7 bases and J by 1 base, with 13 bases between. This CDR3 spans 13 amino acids. The germline V gene has CDR1 SQVTM and CDR2 ANQGSEA. CDR3 protein: CSAWKQGNTEAFF. For the CDR3, the DNA is TGCAGCGCCTGGAAACAGGGGAACACTGAAGCTTTCTTT.

This chain connects TRBV6-6 to TRBJ2-1; TRBD2 might be the D (5 bases). This CDR3 region has 14 residues. V lost 2 bases, J lost 9 bases, and 14 bases lay in between. CDR1 MNHNY and CDR2 SVGAGI come from the germline V gene (reference sequence). The CDR3 spells CASSYVASWGEQFF. In DNA form, the CDR3 reads TGTGCCAGCAGTTACGTCGCTAGCTGGGGTGAGCAGTTCTTC.

This chain connects TRBV7-2 to TRBJ2-7; no clear D. Trimming took 8 bases from V and 3 from J, leaving 14 bases between them. The CDR3 is made up of 13 amino acids. Per germline, CDR1 SGHTA and CDR2 FQGNSA. The CDR3 region is CASSAYFLYEQYF. The CDR3 coding sequence is TGTGCCAGCTCAGCTTACTTTCTCTACGAGCAGTACTTC.

The chain employs TRBV7-8 and TRBJ2-1; TRBD1 matches at 8 bases. This CDR3 has 15 residues. V dropped 2 bases and J dropped 10; count of bases not matched to a gene: 10. Germline lookup yields CDR1 SGHVS and CDR2 FQNEAQ. CDR3 nucleotides: TGTGCCAGCAGCTTACAGGGACAGGTCCTTATAGAGCAGTTCTTC. It specifies CASSLQGQVLIEQFF.

The rearrangement joins TRBV12-3 or TRBV12-4 to TRBJ1-2, with 7 bases identical to TRBD1. With V trimmed by 6 bases and J by 0 bases, 4 bases remained unmatched. The CDR3 has 14 amino acids. The CDR3 sequence: CASRPGQTNYGYTF. For the CDR3, the DNA is TGTGCCAGCAGGCCGGGACAGACTAACTATGGCTACACCTTC.

This clonotype appeared once. The CDR3 spells CSAGDRGTSGANVLTF. The DNA of the CDR3 is TGCAGTGCAGGGGACAGAGGCACCTCTGGGGCCAACGTCCTGACTTTC. This sequence joins TRBV20-1 and TRBJ2-6; 7 nucleotides line up with TRBD1. Germline V CDR1 and CDR2: DFQATT, SNEGSKA (reference sequence). The CDR3 loop spans 16 amino acids. V shed 6 bases, J shed 0 bases, and the junction held 8 bases outside the gene matches.

The sample holds a few counts of this clonotype. The chain joins TRBV7-9 to TRBJ2-1, with a weak D call TRBD2 (6 bases). The CDR3 has 18 residues. Germline V CDR1 and CDR2: SEHNR, FQNEAQ (reference sequence). V lost 5 bases and J lost 0, with 20 bases in between. In nucleotides, the CDR3 is TGTGCCAGCAGCCCCGTAGGTTTACTGGGGGGCTCCTACAATGAGCAGTTCTTC. Translating gives CASSPVGLLGGSYNEQFF.

This chain connects TRBV9 to TRBJ2-5, with TRBD2 matching over 7 bases. The closer fit of TRBJ2-7 to the DNA end suggests the J call may be wrong. There are 15 residues in the CDR3. The V gene's germline CDR1 is SGDLS and CDR2 YYNGEE. The CDR3 sequence is CASSPGGAEFYEQYF. The CDR3 bases are TGTGCCAGCAGCCCGGGGGGAGCCGAGTTCTACGAGCAGTACTTC.

V and J are TRBV11-2 and TRBJ1-1; a possible D gene is TRBD1 (5 bases). V shed 1 base and J shed 10 bases, with 16 bases lying between them. The CDR3 covers 14 residues. Germline V gene sequence: CDR1 SGHAT, CDR2 FQNNGV. CDR3 in DNA: TGTGCCAGCAGCTTAGCGCAGGGCTTGTATCGAGCTTTCTTT. It codes for CASSLAQGLYRAFF.

The chain is built from TRBV9 and TRBJ1-2, with 7 bases that match TRBD1. The CDR3 runs to 15 residues. The germline V gene encodes CDR1 SGDLS and CDR2 YYNGEE. V shed 3 bases, J shed 3 bases, and the junction held 8 bases outside the gene matches. CDR3 protein: CASSALNRGDYGYTF. The CDR3, as DNA: TGTGCCAGCAGCGCCCTTAACAGGGGAGACTATGGCTACACCTTC.

This clonotype was found a few times. CDR3 sequence reads: CAISEYEQGNTEAFF. The DNA of the CDR3 is TGTGCCATCAGTGAGTATGAACAGGGGAACACTGAAGCTTTCTTT. The chain employs TRBV10-3 and TRBJ1-1; weak D call: TRBD1 (6 bases). CDR3 length: 15 amino acids. Trimming left V 1 base short and J 1 base short, with 10 bases between. CDR1 and CDR2 (germline): ENHRY, SYGVKD.

The chain recombines TRBV6-1 with TRBJ1-6, with 8 nucleotides matching TRBD1. In germline, CDR1 is MNHNS, CDR2 SASEGT. V lost 6 bases, J lost 8 bases, and 6 bases stayed unmatched. This CDR3 is built from 14 residues. In nucleotides, the CDR3 is TGTGCCAGCAGGGTGGACAGGGCGGATTCACCCCTCCACTTT. Amino acids: CASRVDRADSPLHF.

CDR3 loop: CASSQYPKGWDDEQFF. The CDR3 DNA reads TGTGCCAGCAGCCAATACCCAAAGGGGTGGGATGATGAGCAGTTCTTC. V and J are TRBV3-1 and TRBJ2-1, with TRBD1 as a possible D gene (5 bases). The CDR3 sequence is 16 residues long. Between the trimmed V and J ends, which lost 2 bases and 8 bases, there was a span of 19 bases. Germline values: CDR1 LGHDT, CDR2 YNNKEL (reference sequence).